This T cell receptor (beta chain) was identified during a study of T cell clonality in common variable immunodeficiency. The CDR3 length is 15 residues. In germline, CDR1 is KGHSH, CDR2 LQKENI. V lost 0 bases, J lost 7 bases, and 12 bases lay in between. Study-wide findings and caveats: Reportedly, TCR beta sequences from common variable immunodeficiency showed fewer deletions and N-nucleotide insertions.

Data came from immunoSEQ multiplex PCR; TCRdb stores just in-frame clones and leaves some out. The sample has around 24,000 clones, none seen only once. This clone appeared a few times. Its antigen is as yet unknown. The CDR3 end lies 3 residues beyond the end of the read and is filled in from the germline J gene. Other DNA variants within this sample encode the same CDR3. Sequencing was performed on peripheral blood mononuclear cells. This TCR was recovered from a human donor with common variable immunodeficiency. The V gene is TRBV18, the J gene TRBJ1-4; tentatively, D is TRBD1 (5 bases). CDR3 DNA, as far as it was read: TGTGCCAGCTCACCACCGGGTAGACAGCCTGAAAAA. Protein sequence: CASSPPGRQPEK. Given in full, the CDR3 is CASSPPGRQPEKLFF.